A single sample gave rise to the 28 T cell receptor beta chains below, sequenced in a study of T cells after yellow fever vaccination. One entry per CDR3 protein results from TCRdb running MiXCR on the 5' RACE reads. Of about 340,000 distinct CDR3 sequences detected, 3% to 4.5% appear once; the ten largest clones hold approximately 25%. The sample here was PBMCs, taken 5 days after the yellow fever booster vaccination. The receptor set was obtained from a man aged 18 to 29 who received the YFV17D yellow fever vaccine.

This clonotype was observed at least ten times. The chain joins TRBV18 to TRBJ2-1; D is undetermined. The CDR3 is made up of 19 amino acids. Trimming took off 1 base at V and 0 bases at J, with 19 bases between the two ends. The germline V gene has CDR1 KGHSH and CDR2 LQKENI. CDR3 sequence reads: CASSPRENKASFSYNEQFF. CDR3 DNA sequence: TGTGCCAGCTCACCACGAGAGAACAAGGCTTCGTTCTCCTACAATGAGCAGTTCTTC.

The V gene is TRBV6-1, the J gene TRBJ2-7, with 9 bases fitting TRBD1. V gave up 6 bases and J gave up 3 bases; unmatched junction bases: 6. CDR1 and CDR2 from the germline V gene are MNHNS and SASEGT. The CDR3 is 14 amino acids. The CDR3 loop reads CASSKGDRVYEQYF. The CDR3 DNA follows: TGTGCCAGCAGCAAAGGGGACAGGGTCTACGAGCAGTACTTC.

The sample holds a few counts of this clonotype. CDR3 sequence (DNA): TGTGCCAGCAGCTTACCCGGGACAGCCTCCTACGAGCAGTACTTC. Encoded protein: CASSLPGTASYEQYF. This chain joins TRBV5-4 and TRBJ2-7; 7 bases align to TRBD1. The CDR3 consists of 15 residues. V trimming: 2 bases; J trimming: 0 bases; junction bases outside the gene matches: 5. CDR1 is SGHNT and CDR2 is YYREEE in the germline V gene (reference sequence).

This clonotype was detected ten times or more. V gene TRBV11-2 combines with J gene TRBJ2-1; TRBD2 might be the D (5 bases). This CDR3 is built from 12 residues. V lost 4 bases to trimming and J lost 6 bases, with 7 bases between them. The germline V gene has CDR1 SGHAT and CDR2 FQNNGV. The CDR3 loop is CASSSLGNEQFF. The CDR3 coding sequence is TGTGCCAGCAGCTCACTAGGCAATGAGCAGTTCTTC.

In this sample, this clonotype turned up many times. The CDR3 region has the DNA TGCGCCAGCAGCTTGTCAGTGTTAAATGAAAAACTGTTTTTT. This sequence encodes CASSLSVLNEKLFF. This chain links TRBV5-1 with TRBJ1-4; unclear D gene. The V and J ends lost 1 base and 5 bases respectively, with 9 bases between them. Germline CDR1 and CDR2: SGHRS and YFSETQ. The CDR3 is made up of 14 amino acids.

This clonotype was detected a few times. V and J are TRBV4-2 and TRBJ2-1; D is uncertain. Trimming took off 0 bases at V and 12 bases at J, with 6 bases between the two ends. The CDR3 length is 11 residues. Germline-derived CDR1 and CDR2 are LGHNA and YNFKEQ. The CDR3 DNA reads TGTGCCAGCAGCCAAGACTTGACGCAGTTCTTC. It yields the protein CASSQDLTQFF.

The sample holds a few counts of this clonotype. This chain joins TRBV20-1 and TRBJ2-5; TRBD2 aligns across 9 bases. Per the germline V gene, CDR1 is DFQATT and CDR2 is SNEGSKA (reference sequence). J gave up 2 bases and V 3 bases, and 7 bases lay outside the gene matches. The CDR3 totals 15 residues. CDR3: CSASPASGAQETQYF. The CDR3 DNA is TGCAGTGCTAGTCCAGCTAGCGGGGCGCAAGAGACCCAGTACTTC.

This clonotype was counted a few times. The chain couples TRBV12-3 or TRBV12-4 to TRBJ1-2; TRBD1 matches at 9 bases. V shed 3 bases, J shed 6 bases, and the junction held 8 bases outside the gene matches. The CDR3 extends over 15 amino acids. As DNA, the CDR3 is TGTGCCAGCAGTTTCCGGACAGGGGCACCCCATGGCTACACCTTC. This codes for CASSFRTGAPHGYTF.

This chain links TRBV5-1 with TRBJ2-2; TRBD2 aligns across 7 bases. Germline V CDR1 and CDR2: SGHRS, YFSETQ. V trimming: 4 bases; J trimming: 3 bases; junction bases outside the gene matches: 3. This CDR3 region has 14 residues. CDR3 coding DNA: TGCGCCAGCAGCGAGAGCGGGGACACCGGGGAGCTGTTTTTT. Encoded protein: CASSESGDTGELFF.

This clonotype appeared many times. The rearrangement uses TRBV6-2 or TRBV6-3 and TRBJ2-1; the match to TRBD2 covers 8 bases. The CDR3 consists of 14 residues. The V gene end was trimmed by 5 bases and the J gene end by 7 bases; junction bases not matched to a gene: 7. Germline V gives CDR1 MNHEY, CDR2 SVGEGT. For the CDR3, the DNA is TGTGCCAGCAGTCCCAGCGGGGGAATAAATGAGCAGTTCTTC. Encoded protein: CASSPSGGINEQFF.

The V call is TRBV5-1, the J call TRBJ2-1; 7 nucleotides agree with TRBD2. From germline, CDR1 is SGHRS and CDR2 YFSETQ. The CDR3 loop spans 15 amino acids. V was clipped by 1 base and J by 9 bases; unmatched bases: 10. The CDR3 region is CASSLSSGLGGEQFF. DNA for the CDR3: TGCGCCAGCAGCTTGTCTAGCGGCTTGGGTGGTGAGCAGTTCTTC.

In its sample, this clonotype was seen a few times. V usage is TRBV6-5 and J usage is TRBJ2-3, with TRBD1 as a possible D gene (6 bases). Germline V gene data show CDR1 as MNHEY and CDR2 as SVGAGI. This CDR3 spans 14 amino acids. With 8 bases removed from V and 1 base from J, the gap between germline ends came to 13 bases. Written as DNA, the CDR3 is TGTGCCAGCGGCCTCAGGGGAGGCACAGATACGCAGTATTTT. Amino acid sequence: CASGLRGGTDTQYF.

This clonotype came up a few times. The chain couples TRBV7-2 to TRBJ1-6; D remains unclear. Trimming pared 5 bases from V and 13 bases from J, leaving 15 bases between. Germline V gives CDR1 SGHTA, CDR2 FQGNSA. The CDR3 is 13 residues long. The CDR3 DNA is TGTGCCAGCAGCGGGAGTCTGAAGGCGCCCCTCCACTTT. It yields the protein CASSGSLKAPLHF.

V gene TRBV12-5 combines with J gene TRBJ2-5; D may be TRBD2 (5 bases). This CDR3 spans 13 amino acids. Germline V gene data show CDR1 as LGHNT and CDR2 as FRNRAP. V was shortened by 3 bases and J by 5 bases, with 10 bases between the two germline ends. The CDR3 sequence is CASGFSGVETQYF. For the CDR3, the DNA is TGTGCTAGTGGTTTCTCCGGGGTGGAGACCCAGTACTTC.

The chain links TRBV11-2 to TRBJ2-4; D call uncertain. This CDR3 is built from 15 residues. Germline V gives CDR1 SGHAT, CDR2 FQNNGV. V was clipped by 1 base and J by 1 base, with 8 bases between them. The CDR3 coding sequence is TGTGCCAGCAGCTTAGGACTGGAGGCCAAAAACATTCAGTACTTC. Translating it yields CASSLGLEAKNIQYF.

This clonotype was counted many times. The V call is TRBV24-1, the J call TRBJ1-5; D remains unclear. In germline, CDR1 is KGHDR, CDR2 SFDVKD. Trimming pared 0 bases from V and 3 bases from J, leaving 14 bases between. The CDR3 is 17 amino acids. The CDR3 reads CATSDLLGRSYNQPQHF. In nucleotides, the CDR3 is TGTGCCACCAGTGATTTGCTAGGGCGGTCTTACAATCAGCCCCAGCATTTT.

This clonotype came up many times. The chain recombines TRBV7-2 with TRBJ2-5; 12 positions agree with TRBD2. The CDR3 extends over 16 amino acids. With 5 bases clipped from V and 1 base from J, the junction kept 5 bases outside the gene matches. The germline V gene encodes CDR1 SGHTA and CDR2 FQGNSA. DNA for the CDR3: TGTGCCAGCAGCCAATCTAGCGGGGGGGCCCAAGAGACCCAGTACTTC. Translation: CASSQSSGGAQETQYF.

This clonotype turned up a few times. The J gene is TRBJ2-1, the V gene TRBV27; D gene ambiguous. CDR1 is MNHEY, CDR2 SMNVEV, per germline (reference sequence). This CDR3 has 14 amino acids. V lost 5 bases, J lost 2 bases, and 10 bases lay in between. The CDR3 nucleotides read TGTGCCAGCAGTCCTTACCGGGCCTACAATGAGCAGTTCTTC. Translated: CASSPYRAYNEQFF.

V is TRBV11-1 and J is TRBJ1-1, with TRBD1 as a possible D gene (6 bases). V shed 1 base and J shed 1 base, with 13 bases lying between them. The CDR3 consists of 16 residues. Germline-derived CDR1 and CDR2 are SGHAT and FQDESV (reference sequence). CDR3 protein: CASSLGRTARNTEAFF. The CDR3 DNA is TGTGCCAGCAGCTTAGGTCGGACAGCCAGGAACACTGAAGCTTTCTTT. The full variable domain, rest sourced from reference TRBV11-1 and TRBJ1-1, is EAEVAQSPRYKITEKSQAVAFWCDPISGHATLYWYRQILGQGPELLVQFQDESVVDDSQLPKDRFSAERLKGVDSTLKIQPAELGDSAMYLCASSLGRTARNTEAFFGQGTRLTVV.

This rearrangement joins TRBV14 to TRBJ2-4, with a tentative D call TRBD2 (6 bases). This CDR3 is built from 17 residues. Trimming took 3 bases from V and 0 from J, leaving 15 bases between them. In germline, CDR1 is SGHDN, CDR2 FVKESK. Here the CDR3 reads CASSHHLGLPAKNIQYF. The CDR3 bases are TGTGCCAGCAGCCACCACCTAGGACTACCAGCCAAAAACATTCAGTACTTC.

The chain links TRBV28 to TRBJ2-7, with TRBD1 identical over 11 bases. CDR1 and CDR2 from the germline V gene are MDHEN and SYDVKM. The CDR3 has 14 residues. The J segment lost 6 bases and the V segment lost 5 bases, leaving 6 bases of the junction unmatched. For the CDR3, the DNA is TGTGCCAGCAGTAGGGACAGGGGGTTGGGCGAGCAGTACGTC. This codes for CASSRDRGLGEQYV.

Many counts were recorded for this clonotype. This rearrangement joins TRBV6-5 to TRBJ2-3; the D call may be TRBD1 or TRBD2 (5 bases each). Trimming took 7 bases from V and 1 from J, leaving 21 bases between them. The CDR3 extends over 17 amino acids. Germline CDR1 MNHEY, CDR2 SVGAGI. The CDR3 sequence is CASIPPGAAAGTDTQYF. The CDR3 DNA reads TGTGCCAGCATTCCCCCCGGGGCCGCGGCGGGCACAGATACGCAGTATTTT.

This clonotype was detected a few times. This chain joins TRBV19 and TRBJ1-5; TRBD1 agrees at 8 bases. The CDR3 contains 16 residues. The J segment lost 4 bases and the V segment lost 6 bases, leaving 11 bases of the junction unmatched. Germline values: CDR1 LNHDA, CDR2 SQIVND (reference sequence). The CDR3 reads CASRYGQGLRNQPQHF. In DNA form, the CDR3 reads TGTGCCAGTAGATACGGACAGGGTCTGAGGAATCAGCCCCAGCATTTT.

This clonotype has a count of ten or more. V is TRBV21-1 and J is TRBJ2-5; the table's D call, TRBD1, has no DNA check behind it. TRBV21-1 is a documented pseudogene. The CDR3 totals 16 residues. The CDR3 bases are TGTGCCAGCAGCAAAGTTAGCAGGGGAGGCTTGGAGACCCAGTACTTC. Amino acid sequence: CASSKVSRGGLETQYF.

This clonotype has only a few counts. The rearrangement links TRBV30 to TRBJ2-1; the D gene is possibly TRBD1 (6 bases). CDR1 is GTSNPN and CDR2 is SVGIG in the germline V gene (reference sequence). The CDR3 extends over 12 amino acids. The ends were cut back, 5 bases at V and 4 bases at J, with 9 bases in the middle. CDR3 sequence reads: CAWQGPYNEQFF. The CDR3 nucleotides are TGTGCCTGGCAGGGGCCGTACAATGAGCAGTTCTTC.

This clonotype was counted a few times. The chain recombines TRBV5-1 with TRBJ1-3; D possibly corresponds to TRBD1 (6 bases). CDR1 SGHRS and CDR2 YFSETQ come from the germline V gene. V was pared by 4 bases and J by 0 bases, with 11 bases between. The CDR3 is 15 amino acids. CDR3 loop: CASSQQGNSGNTIYF. In nucleotides, the CDR3 is TGCGCCAGCAGCCAACAGGGCAACTCTGGAAACACCATATATTTT. The full variable domain, its missing parts supplied by reference TRBV5-1 and TRBJ1-3, is KAGVTQTPRYLIKTRGQQVTLSCSPISGHRSVSWYQQTPGQGLQFLFEYFSETQRNKGNFPGRFSGRQFSNSRSEMNVSTLELGDSALYLCASSQQGNSGNTIYFGEGSWLTVV.

There are many counts of this clonotype. This chain connects TRBV12-3 or TRBV12-4 to TRBJ1-5; D gene unclear. V lost 3 bases and J lost 4, with 10 bases in between. The CDR3 is made up of 14 amino acids. CDR3 coding DNA: TGTGCCAGCAGTTTTTGGGGAGTGAATCAGCCCCAGCATTTT. This gives the protein CASSFWGVNQPQHF.

This rearrangement joins TRBV4-1 to TRBJ2-2; D gene ambiguous. Per the germline V gene, CDR1 is MGHRA and CDR2 is YSYEKL. V lost 3 bases and J 6 bases, leaving 5 bases between the germline ends. The CDR3 has 12 residues. CDR3 sequence: CASSHGPGELFF. CDR3 in DNA: TGCGCCAGCAGCCACGGGCCCGGGGAGCTGTTTTTT.